The 31 T cell receptor beta chains below all came from one sample that was sequenced in a study of cytomegalovirus exposure and HLA in healthy donors (dated by TCRdb to 2016 to 2017). The library was generated by the immunoSEQ multiplex PCR assay. The multiplex PCR relied on a mix of 60 forward primers for TCR Vbeta segments and 13 reverse primers for TCR Jbeta segments. TCRdb obtained this table from immuneACCESS and retained in-frame rearrangements with V and J assigned. These tables miss some clones; where compared with another copy, unresolved V genes account for less than half of the shortfall, and the remainder is unexplained. The sample table shows fewer than 200,000 clones, and 70% to 90% are seen once. The ten largest clones take up 2% to 2.5% of the sample. Input material: PBMCs. Receptor source: a woman younger than 45 in good health and CMV-seronegative.

The chain recombines TRBV18 with TRBJ1-5, with a tentative D call TRBD1 (5 bases). V was clipped by 1 base and J by 7 bases, with 11 bases between them. The CDR3 loop spans 14 amino acids. Germline V gene lookup returns CDR1 KGHSH and CDR2 LQKENI. DNA of the CDR3: TGTGCCAGCTCACCACGTACGGGGGACCAGCCCCAGCATTTT. Translating gives CASSPRTGDQPQHF. Complete variable domain (other parts from reference TRBV18 and TRBJ1-5): NAGVMQNPRHLVRRRGQEARLRCSPMKGHSHVYWYRQLPEEGLKFMVYLQKENIIDESGMPKERFSAEFPKEGPSILRIQQVVRGDSAAYFCASSPRTGDQPQHFGDGTRLSIL.

The chain couples TRBV7-2 to TRBJ2-1, with 10 bases fitting TRBD2. V gave up 3 bases and J gave up 1 base; unmatched junction bases: 9. This CDR3 has 18 amino acids. Germline V gene lookup returns CDR1 SGHTA and CDR2 FQGNSA. CDR3 loop: CASSFWTSGKASYNEQFF. The CDR3 coding sequence is TGTGCCAGCAGCTTTTGGACTAGCGGAAAAGCGTCCTACAATGAGCAGTTCTTC.

The V call is TRBV6-5, the J call TRBJ1-4; D is possibly TRBD1 (5 bases). Germline CDR1 is MNHEY and CDR2 is SVGAGI. This CDR3 has 14 residues. Trimming removed 2 bases at V and 8 bases at J, with 12 bases between. CDR3 loop: CASSYTGGREKLFF. CDR3 in DNA: TGTGCCAGCAGTTACACCGGGGGGAGAGAAAAACTGTTTTTT.

This sequence joins TRBV5-1 and TRBJ2-6; tentatively, D is TRBD2 (5 bases). Germline loops: CDR1 SGHRS, CDR2 YFSETQ. The CDR3 totals 14 residues. Trimming took off 2 bases at V and 2 bases at J, with 5 bases between the two ends. Here the CDR3 DNA reads TGCGCCAGCAGCTTCGGGGCTGGGGCCAACGTCCTGACTTTC. This codes for CASSFGAGANVLTF.

The rearrangement links TRBV29-1 to TRBJ2-2; D perhaps matches TRBD2 (5 bases). This CDR3 contains 13 residues. Germline V gene sequence: CDR1 SQVTM, CDR2 ANQGSEA. V lost 5 bases, J lost 5 bases, and 12 bases lay in between. The CDR3 DNA reads TGCAGCGTTCTTGTGAGACTAACCGGGGAGCTGTTTTTT. This sequence encodes CSVLVRLTGELFF.

V and J are TRBV7-2 and TRBJ1-2; TRBD1 matches at 11 bases. The CDR3 extends over 15 amino acids. Germline CDR1 and CDR2: SGHTA and FQGNSA. Germline trimming cut 4 bases from V and 2 bases from J; bases unmatched to any gene: 3. The CDR3 DNA is TGTGCCAGCAGCTGGACAGGGGGCGACAACTATGGCTACACCTTC. It encodes CASSWTGGDNYGYTF.

The chain combines TRBV9 with TRBJ2-2; D is perhaps TRBD1 (6 bases). V was cut by 2 bases and J by 6 bases, with 8 bases left in between. The CDR3 loop spans 13 amino acids. In germline, CDR1 is SGDLS, CDR2 YYNGEE. The CDR3 reads CASSVQGPGELFF. CDR3 coding DNA: TGTGCCAGCAGCGTTCAGGGGCCCGGGGAGCTGTTTTTT.

The chain links TRBV30 to TRBJ2-5; 13 nucleotides align to TRBD2. Germline V lookup: CDR1 GTSNPN, CDR2 SVGIG (reference sequence). The CDR3 extends over 17 amino acids. V was pared by 0 bases and J by 5 bases, with 9 bases of the junction left unmatched. CDR3 sequence reads: CAWSVLRTSGSHETQYF. CDR3 nucleotides: TGTGCCTGGAGTGTACTTCGGACTAGCGGGAGCCACGAGACCCAGTACTTC.

V is TRBV6-6 and J is TRBJ1-2; perhaps TRBD1 as D (6 bases). This CDR3 spans 14 amino acids. Between the trimmed V and J ends, which lost 7 bases and 3 bases, there was a span of 15 bases. Per germline, CDR1 MNHNY and CDR2 SVGAGI (reference sequence). CDR3 bases: TGTGCCAGCACCACCGGACAGCCTCACTATGGCTACACCTTC. Amino acid sequence: CASTTGQPHYGYTF.

V is TRBV5-1 and J is TRBJ2-3, with TRBD2 matching over 11 bases. Germline V gives CDR1 SGHRS, CDR2 YFSETQ. The CDR3 is 17 residues long. J was trimmed by 2 bases and V by 4 bases; bases with no gene match: 9. CDR3 region: CASSPPGTSGITDTQYF. The CDR3, as DNA: TGCGCCAGCAGCCCACCAGGGACTAGCGGTATCACAGATACGCAGTATTTT.

CDR3 DNA: TGTGCCAGCAGCTTGGCGGGGGACAGTTATTCACCCCTCCACTTT. Translated, it gives CASSLAGDSYSPLHF. The V call is TRBV5-6, the J call TRBJ1-6, with 7 positions matching TRBD1. The germline V gene has CDR1 SGHDT and CDR2 YYEEEE. The V gene end was trimmed by 0 bases and the J gene end by 8 bases; junction bases not matched to a gene: 5. The length of the CDR3 is 15 residues.

Turning to this clone: Germline is not matched at one junction end, which may reflect a read error. The chain combines TRBV7-9 with TRBJ1-1, with 7 bases lining up with TRBD1. CDR1 and CDR2 from the germline V gene are SEHNR and FQNEAQ (reference sequence). This CDR3 region has 15 residues. The CDR3 is CSSSDQGVRGTEAFF. CDR3 DNA: TGTTCCAGCAGCGACCAGGGGGTCAGGGGCACTGAAGCTTTCTTT.

The CDR3 loop is CASSQYRSGEKLFF. The CDR3 region has the DNA TGCGCCAGCAGCCAATATCGCAGTGGTGAAAAACTGTTTTTT. This rearrangement joins TRBV4-3 to TRBJ1-4; unclear D gene. The length of the CDR3 is 14 residues. CDR1 and CDR2 (germline): LGHNA, YSLEER. V lost 2 bases and J 7 bases, leaving 11 bases between the germline ends.

This clone was counted only a few times. This chain joins TRBV7-6 and TRBJ2-3, with a possible D match to TRBD1 (6 bases). Trimming pared 3 bases from V and 2 bases from J, leaving 9 bases between. In germline, CDR1 is SGHVS, CDR2 FNYEAQ. There are 14 residues in the CDR3. The DNA for the CDR3 is TGTGCCAGCAGCTTGCCGGGACACACAGATACGCAGTATTTT. Its protein is CASSLPGHTDTQYF.

The V call is TRBV6-5, the J call TRBJ1-2, with 10 bases that match TRBD1. CDR1 is MNHEY, CDR2 SVGAGI, per germline. V was clipped by 5 bases and J by 6 bases; unmatched bases: 6. The CDR3 has 14 residues. CDR3 sequence reads: CASSGAGTGDGYTF. CDR3 DNA sequence: TGTGCCAGCAGTGGGGCCGGGACAGGGGATGGCTACACCTTC.

The J gene is TRBJ1-1, the V gene TRBV29-1; no reliable D call. Trimming pared 4 bases from V and 3 bases from J, leaving 12 bases between. This CDR3 has 13 amino acids. CDR1 and CDR2 from the germline V gene are SQVTM and ANQGSEA. This CDR3 reads CSVVDYSDTEAFF. The CDR3 region has the DNA TGCAGCGTTGTGGACTATTCCGACACTGAAGCTTTCTTT.

The V and J genes are TRBV28 and TRBJ2-2; D perhaps matches TRBD1 (5 bases). V was shortened by 4 bases and J by 5 bases, with 11 bases between the two germline ends. Germline V gene sequence: CDR1 MDHEN, CDR2 SYDVKM. The CDR3 extends over 14 amino acids. In DNA form, the CDR3 reads TGTGCCAGCAGTTCATCACAGGAAACCGGGGAGCTGTTTTTT. The encoded protein is CASSSSQETGELFF.

As to this clone: Germline and junction disagree at one end, which may indicate a read error. CDR3 sequence: CSSSSEQVFVAEQYF. In DNA, the CDR3 is TGTTCCAGCAGCTCCGAACAGGTTTTCGTGGCCGAGCAGTACTTC. V usage is TRBV7-9 and J usage is TRBJ2-7; tentatively, D is TRBD1 (5 bases). Germline assignment: CDR1 SEHNR and CDR2 FQNEAQ (reference sequence). The length of the CDR3 is 15 residues.

There are a few counts of this clone. The chain carries TRBV25-1 and TRBJ2-1, with D uncertain. This CDR3 comprises 13 residues. The germline V gene has CDR1 MGHDK and CDR2 SYGVNS. V was pared by 7 bases and J by 6 bases, with 13 bases between. Here the CDR3 reads CASTALTSNEQFF. For the CDR3, the DNA is TGTGCCAGCACTGCCCTGACTTCCAATGAGCAGTTCTTC. The variable domain in full, completed from reference TRBV25-1 and TRBJ2-1, reads EADIYQTPRYLVIGTGKKITLECSQTMGHDKMYWYQQDPGMELHLIHYSYGVNSTEKGDLSSESTVSRIRTEHFPLTLESARPSHTSQYLCASTALTSNEQFFGPGTRLTVL.

The rearrangement joins TRBV11-2 to TRBJ1-6, with TRBD1 as a possible D gene (5 bases). The CDR3 runs 14 residues. V was pared by 2 bases and J by 7 bases, with 9 bases between. The germline V gene encodes CDR1 SGHAT and CDR2 FQNNGV. CDR3 amino acids: CASSLRQTNSPLHF. CDR3 in DNA: TGTGCCAGCAGCTTAAGACAGACGAATTCACCCCTCCACTTT. Variable domain in full (rest from reference TRBV11-2 and TRBJ1-6): EAGVAQSPRYKIIEKRQSVAFWCNPISGHATLYWYQQILGQGPKLLIQFQNNGVVDDSQLPKDRFSAERLKGVDSTLKIQPAKLEDSAVYLCASSLRQTNSPLHFGNGTRLTVT.

V usage is TRBV7-2 and J usage is TRBJ2-7, with 8 bases lining up with TRBD1. The CDR3 has 15 amino acids. Germline lookup yields CDR1 SGHTA and CDR2 FQGNSA. The V and J ends lost 2 bases and 1 base, in that order; junction bases with no gene match: 4. The CDR3 reads CASSLRGTGSYEQYF. The CDR3 DNA sequence: TGTGCCAGCAGCTTAAGAGGGACAGGTTCCTACGAGCAGTACTTC.

The rearrangement links TRBV21-1 to TRBJ1-1; the listed D gene, TRBD1, was not tested against the DNA. TRBV21-1 is tagged as a pseudogene. This CDR3 region has 14 residues. The CDR3 coding sequence is TGTGCCAGCAGGAAACAGGGGATGGACACTGAAGCTTTCTTT. Protein sequence: CASRKQGMDTEAFF.

The chain carries TRBV7-6 and TRBJ2-1; D not certain. V was clipped by 1 base and J by 4 bases, with 14 bases between them. This CDR3 comprises 16 residues. CDR1 SGHVS and CDR2 FNYEAQ come from the germline V gene. The CDR3 region has the DNA TGTGCCAGCAGCTTAGGGCCATCCAGCGCATACAATGAGCAGTTCTTC. Amino acids: CASSLGPSSAYNEQFF.

The V and J genes are TRBV28 and TRBJ1-2; possibly TRBD1 for D (6 bases). This CDR3 comprises 11 residues. Germline CDR1 MDHEN, CDR2 SYDVKM. V dropped 3 bases and J dropped 8 bases, with 7 bases sitting between them. This CDR3 reads CASSFRGGYTF. The CDR3 DNA follows: TGTGCCAGCAGTTTCAGGGGAGGCTACACCTTC.

V is TRBV6-6 and J is TRBJ1-5; 9 positions agree with TRBD1. The germline CDR1 and CDR2 sequences are MNHNY and SVGAGI (reference sequence). The CDR3 is made up of 15 amino acids. V was clipped by 1 base and J by 4 bases; unmatched bases: 2. The CDR3 spells CASSYLGQGNQPQHF. CDR3 coding DNA: TGTGCCAGCAGTTACTTGGGACAGGGAAATCAGCCCCAGCATTTT.

The J gene is TRBJ1-1, the V gene TRBV7-9; D uncertain. CDR3 length: 15 residues. Between the trimmed V and J ends, which lost 3 bases and 2 bases, there was a span of 13 bases. CDR1 and CDR2 (germline): SEHNR, FQNEAQ (reference sequence). The CDR3 nucleotides read TGTGCCAGCAGCTTGAGTGGGGAGGGAAACACTGAAGCTTTCTTT. Translating it yields CASSLSGEGNTEAFF. The entire variable domain, with the rest obtained from reference TRBV7-9 and TRBJ1-1, is as follows: DTGVSQNPRHKITKRGQNVTFRCDPISEHNRLYWYRQTLGQGPEFLTYFQNEAQLEKSRLLSDRFSAERPKGSFSTLEIQRTEQGDSAMYLCASSLSGEGNTEAFFGQGTRLTVV.

The chain employs TRBV19 and TRBJ1-5; D is possibly TRBD1 (5 bases). Germline CDR1 reads LNHDA; CDR2 reads SQIVND (reference sequence). Trimming shortened V by 9 bases and J by 1 base, and 13 bases separated the two germline ends. The CDR3 length is 14 residues. The CDR3 nucleotides are TGTGCCAGCGATGACAGAGTAAGCAATCAGCCCCAGCATTTT. Translation gives CASDDRVSNQPQHF. Full variable domain (remainder filled in from reference TRBV19 and TRBJ1-5): DGGITQSPKYLFRKEGQNVTLSCEQNLNHDAMYWYRQDPGQGLRLIYYSQIVNDFQKGDIAEGYSVSREKKESFPLTVTSAQKNPTAFYLCASDDRVSNQPQHFGDGTRLSIL.

Concerning this clone: At one boundary the junction diverges from the germline segment, which might be a read error. The chain carries TRBV7-9 and TRBJ2-5; D is possibly TRBD2 (6 bases). Germline CDR1 and CDR2: SEHNR and FQNEAQ (reference sequence). The CDR3 totals 14 residues. The CDR3 loop is CSSSGGPIVETQYF. CDR3 bases: TGTTCCAGCAGCGGAGGGCCGATAGTGGAGACCCAGTACTTC.

The rearrangement joins TRBV5-1 to TRBJ2-7; 10 positions match TRBD1. Germline trimming cut 4 bases from V and 7 bases from J; bases unmatched to any gene: 8. Per the germline V gene, CDR1 is SGHRS and CDR2 is YFSETQ. This CDR3 contains 14 residues. The CDR3 loop is CASSLLTGGREQYF. In nucleotides, the CDR3 is TGCGCCAGCAGCCTGCTGACAGGGGGCCGGGAGCAGTACTTC.

The V gene is TRBV7-2, the J gene TRBJ1-1; no definite D call. The V gene lost 5 bases and the J gene lost 8 bases, with 15 bases spanning the gap. This CDR3 has 13 amino acids. Germline CDR1 reads SGHTA; CDR2 reads FQGNSA. The CDR3 region has the DNA TGTGCCAGCAGCCTCGCTCTTGCGTTAGAAGCTTTCTTT. This gives the protein CASSLALALEAFF.

The gene calls are TRBV5-5 and TRBJ2-7; TRBD1 matches 11 bases. After removal of 4 bases from V and 0 bases from J, the junction contained 6 bases not matched to a gene. The germline V gene encodes CDR1 SGHKS and CDR2 YYEKEE (reference sequence). The CDR3 sequence is 16 residues long. The CDR3 here is CASSLAGQGASYEQYF. CDR3 in DNA: TGTGCCAGCAGCCTTGCCGGACAGGGGGCCTCCTACGAGCAGTACTTC.